This T cell receptor (beta chain) emerged from a study of blood T cell repertoires in COVID-19. The table came from immunoSEQ multiplex PCR; TCRdb's copy has only in-frame clones and leaves some out. Of 55,000 to 75,000 clones listed, around nine tenths are singletons. Germline V gives CDR1 SGHNT, CDR2 YENEEA. After removal of 5 bases from V and 4 bases from J, the junction contained 5 bases not matched to a gene. This CDR3 is built from 14 residues. The TCR was taken from a human donor with active COVID-19. The donor label of this sample is uncertain. Sequenced sample: peripheral blood. V gene TRBV11-3 combines with J gene TRBJ1-1; 9 nucleotides match TRBD1. The CDR3 sequence: CASSRDREGTEAFF. The CDR3 region has the DNA TGTGCCAGCAGCCGGGACAGGGAGGGCACTGAAGCTTTCTTT.